Presented here are 24 T cell receptor beta chains from one specimen sequenced in a study of identical twins. One entry per CDR3 protein results from TCRdb running MiXCR on the 5' RACE reads. This sample carries some 230,000 distinct CDR3 sequences, 6.5% of them seen once, and the ten largest clones take about 15%. These same records also appear under a second study, on T cells expressing NK-cell markers.

The sequencing sample was made of CD8+ T cells sorted from blood. These receptor sequences come from a woman aged 18-35 years in good health.

The V and J genes are TRBV13 and TRBJ2-5, with a tentative D call TRBD2 (5 bases). Germline V gene data show CDR1 as PRHDT and CDR2 as FYEKMQ (reference sequence). The CDR3 covers 14 residues. V was trimmed by 3 bases and J by 9 bases, leaving 17 bases between them. The CDR3 DNA reads as TGTGCCAGCAGCTTTTTGGGAGTGGAGTCGGCCCAGTACTTC. This translates into CASSFLGVESAQYF.

The J gene is TRBJ2-1, the V gene TRBV4-3; D unresolved. V was trimmed by 0 bases and J by 10 bases, leaving 10 bases between them. Germline V gives CDR1 LGHNA, CDR2 YSLEER. This CDR3 is 13 amino acids long. The CDR3 DNA reads as TGCGCCAGCAGCCAAGATCAGGAGTCAGAGCAGTTCTTC. It specifies CASSQDQESEQFF.

The rearrangement joins TRBV3-1 to TRBJ2-1; D uncertain. The CDR3 sequence is 14 residues long. Germline V gene data show CDR1 as LGHDT and CDR2 as YNNKEL (reference sequence). With 0 bases removed from V and 7 bases from J, the gap between germline ends came to 10 bases. The CDR3 nucleotides read TGTGCCAGCAGCCAAGATCGATCTAGGAATGAGCAGTTCTTC. Protein sequence: CASSQDRSRNEQFF.

This clonotype was seen ten or more times. The chain recombines TRBV29-1 with TRBJ2-1, with 9 positions matching TRBD2. This CDR3 comprises 16 residues. The V segment lost 0 bases and the J segment 7 bases; nucleotides outside the gene matches: 10. CDR1 is SQVTM, CDR2 ANQGSEA, per germline. The DNA of the CDR3 is TGCAGCGTTGAAGAAGTAGCGGGAGTAAGGAGAAATGAGCAGTTCTTC. It yields the protein CSVEEVAGVRRNEQFF.

The rearrangement links TRBV9 to TRBJ1-5; 10 bases align to TRBD1. CDR3 length: 15 amino acids. Germline values: CDR1 SGDLS, CDR2 YYNGEE. The J segment lost 4 bases and the V segment lost 0 bases, leaving 1 base of the junction unmatched. The CDR3 loop is CASSVGTGGNQPQHF. CDR3 coding DNA: TGTGCCAGCAGCGTAGGGACAGGGGGAAATCAGCCCCAGCATTTT.

In this sample, this clonotype turned up many times. The gene calls are TRBV6-1 and TRBJ1-2; no definite D call. Germline CDR1 and CDR2: MNHNS and SASEGT. Trimming cost V 8 bases and J 4 bases, with 17 bases left between them. The CDR3 totals 14 residues. CDR3 sequence: CASVPPDLTYGYTF. The CDR3, as DNA: TGTGCCAGCGTCCCTCCGGACCTCACCTATGGCTACACCTTC.

Sample share makes this clonotype medium-sized. V usage is TRBV3-1 and J usage is TRBJ1-4; D unresolved. Germline V gene lookup returns CDR1 LGHDT and CDR2 YNNKEL (reference sequence). Deletions cut 0 bases from V and 3 bases from J, with 14 bases between. CDR3 length: 17 amino acids. The CDR3 nucleotides are TGTGCCAGCAGCCAAGATTTCGCGGGAACAGCTAATGAAAAACTGTTTTTT. It encodes CASSQDFAGTANEKLFF.

V gene TRBV7-9 combines with J gene TRBJ2-3; 8 bases match TRBD2. The germline gives CDR1 SEHNR, CDR2 FQNEAQ (reference sequence). This CDR3 has 14 residues. The V and J ends lost 6 bases and 5 bases, in that order; junction bases with no gene match: 7. CDR3 coding DNA: TGTGCCAGCAGAAAAGCGGGAGTGGAAGATACGCAGTATTTT. Translating it yields CASRKAGVEDTQYF.

The J gene is TRBJ2-7, the V gene TRBV6-2 or TRBV6-3, with D unclear. There are 11 residues in the CDR3. The V and J ends lost 6 bases and 9 bases respectively, with 12 bases between them. Germline CDR1 reads MNHEY; CDR2 reads SVGEGT. CDR3 in amino acids: CASSPNVVQYF. The CDR3 nucleotides are TGTGCCAGCAGCCCCAATGTAGTGCAGTACTTC.

This clonotype was seen more than once but under ten times. This sequence joins TRBV3-1 and TRBJ2-7; 12 bases match TRBD2. V dropped 3 bases and J dropped 2; count of bases not matched to a gene: 14. Germline-derived CDR1 and CDR2 are LGHDT and YNNKEL (reference sequence). The CDR3 runs 19 residues. CDR3 region: CASSHPWTSGTSLPYEQYF. The DNA of the CDR3 is TGTGCCAGCAGCCACCCATGGACTAGCGGGACCTCCCTACCCTACGAGCAGTACTTC.

This clonotype was observed at least ten times. V and J are TRBV10-3 and TRBJ2-1; 8 nucleotides align to TRBD2. Germline assignment: CDR1 ENHRY and CDR2 SYGVKD. With V trimmed by 3 bases and J by 3 bases, 4 bases remained unmatched. The CDR3 totals 15 residues. The DNA of the CDR3 is TGTGCCATCAGTGATCCGGGGGGGCTCTACAATGAGCAGTTCTTC. Translation: CAISDPGGLYNEQFF.

The table lists this clonotype with a few counts. The V and J genes are TRBV3-1 and TRBJ2-7, with 9 nucleotides matching TRBD1. CDR3 length: 16 residues. The trim removed 4 bases at V and 5 bases at J, leaving 12 bases unmatched. Germline lookup yields CDR1 LGHDT and CDR2 YNNKEL (reference sequence). CDR3 DNA: TGTGCCAGCAGCCGACCGCCGGGACAGGGTGCCGACGAGCAGTACTTC. The encoded protein is CASSRPPGQGADEQYF.

This clonotype appeared a few times. This rearrangement joins TRBV6-5 to TRBJ2-7; no reliable D call. The CDR3 totals 17 residues. CDR1 and CDR2 (germline): MNHEY, SVGAGI. V was cut by 0 bases and J by 3 bases, with 18 bases left in between. The CDR3 sequence is CASSYSSFRRSNYEQYF. CDR3 sequence (DNA): TGTGCCAGCAGTTACTCGAGCTTCCGGCGGAGCAACTACGAGCAGTACTTC.

This clonotype was seen only a few times. The V gene is TRBV11-2, the J gene TRBJ2-5, with no clear D. Germline CDR1 SGHAT, CDR2 FQNNGV. Trimming left V 4 bases short and J 7 bases short, with 22 bases between. The CDR3 is made up of 16 amino acids. CDR3 coding DNA: TGTGCCAGCAGCTCACGCGAGATAGCCCACAAGACGACCCAGTACTTC. It is translated as CASSSREIAHKTTQYF.

J is TRBJ1-1 and V is TRBV9; 7 bases match TRBD1. J lost 0 bases, V lost 4 bases, and 6 bases had no gene match. Germline V gene data show CDR1 as SGDLS and CDR2 as YYNGEE. The CDR3 consists of 15 residues. This CDR3 is CASSSTGQLNTEAFF. CDR3 nucleotides: TGTGCCAGCAGCTCAACGGGACAGCTGAACACTGAAGCTTTCTTT.

This clonotype was found many times. The V call is TRBV27, the J call TRBJ2-7; the D is unclear. This CDR3 contains 13 residues. V was trimmed by 4 bases and J by 4 bases, leaving 11 bases between them. Germline V gives CDR1 MNHEY, CDR2 SMNVEV (reference sequence). The CDR3 protein is CASSYRDTYEQYF. The DNA of the CDR3 is TGTGCCAGCAGTTATCGTGACACGTACGAGCAGTACTTC.

This clonotype has just a few counts. The chain couples TRBV6-5 to TRBJ1-5; D is unresolved. Per the germline V gene, CDR1 is MNHEY and CDR2 is SVGAGI. Trimming stripped 2 bases from V and 1 base from J, with 3 bases between. There are 13 residues in the CDR3. CDR3 nucleotide sequence: TGTGCCAGCAGTTACAGCAGCAATCAGCCCCAGCATTTT. Translated: CASSYSSNQPQHF.

This chain joins TRBV20-1 and TRBJ2-6; 8 nucleotides align to TRBD1. V dropped 6 bases and J dropped 11; count of bases not matched to a gene: 6. This CDR3 is built from 12 residues. Looked up from germline, CDR1 is DFQATT and CDR2 is SNEGSKA (reference sequence). DNA for the CDR3: TGCAGTGCCTCCGACAGGGGAGACGTCCTGACTTTC. Its translation is CSASDRGDVLTF.

This clonotype was observed many times. V and J are TRBV29-1 and TRBJ1-1; possible D gene TRBD1, 5 bases. V was shortened by 4 bases and J by 8 bases, with 14 bases between the two germline ends. Germline CDR1 is SQVTM and CDR2 is ANQGSEA. The length of the CDR3 is 12 residues. The CDR3 region has the DNA TGCAGCGTTGCCTCGGGGGAGCGGGAAGCTTTCTTT. It codes for CSVASGEREAFF.

This clonotype was observed a few times. V is TRBV7-9 and J is TRBJ2-1; D is unclear. The germline CDR1 and CDR2 sequences are SEHNR and FQNEAQ (reference sequence). Deletions cut 7 bases from V and 9 bases from J, with 13 bases between. This CDR3 is 12 amino acids long. The CDR3 coding sequence is TGTGCCAGCACCGCATTTGTGGGTGAGCAGTTCTTC. This sequence encodes CASTAFVGEQFF.

The V and J genes are TRBV15 and TRBJ1-5; tentatively, D is TRBD1 (6 bases). The CDR3 sequence is 12 residues long. Trimming pared 3 bases from V and 9 bases from J, leaving 9 bases between. Per germline, CDR1 LNHNV and CDR2 YYDKDF (reference sequence). The CDR3 here is CATSSRGWPQHF. For the CDR3, the DNA is TGTGCCACCAGCAGCAGGGGCTGGCCCCAGCATTTT.

This clonotype was detected a few times. V is TRBV9 and J is TRBJ2-5, with 16 positions matching TRBD2. J lost 4 bases, V lost 1 base, and 7 bases had no gene match. Germline V CDR1 and CDR2: SGDLS, YYNGEE. The CDR3 totals 18 residues. Here the CDR3 DNA reads TGTGCCAGCAGCGTAACCCCGGGACTAGCGGGAGGGCGAGAGACCCAGTACTTC. Its protein is CASSVTPGLAGGRETQYF.

This clonotype was detected only a few times. V is TRBV5-5 and J is TRBJ2-7; no reliable D call. CDR3 length: 13 residues. Germline V CDR1 and CDR2: SGHKS, YYEKEE (reference sequence). Trimming took 3 bases from V and 3 from J, leaving 10 bases between them. CDR3 sequence: CASSSPDLYEQYF. CDR3 nucleotides: TGTGCCAGCAGCTCCCCAGACCTCTACGAGCAGTACTTC.

This clonotype was found many times. The chain combines TRBV20-1 with TRBJ2-7; 8 nucleotides align to TRBD1. Germline V gene sequence: CDR1 DFQATT, CDR2 SNEGSKA (reference sequence). The ends lost 1 base at V and 7 bases at J; junction bases unmatched: 6. The CDR3 totals 13 residues. The DNA for the CDR3 is TGCAGTGCTAGAGGGACAGGGCCGCGAGAGCAGTACTTC. Its protein is CSARGTGPREQYF.